This is a list of T cell receptor beta chains from one sample in a study of T-cell reconstitution after alpha-beta-depleted transplantation in children. TCRdb called the PCR reads again in MiXCR, with one record for every CDR3 protein. This table has 280,000 or so distinct CDR3 sequences, approximately 10% appearing once. The source material was peripheral blood, sampled 180 days after TCRalphabeta/CD19-depleted stem cell transplant. These receptors were taken from a male patient aged 2-9 years who had a stem cell transplant for chronic granulomatous disease, so the T cells may come from the graft donor. The conserved cysteine and the conserved F or W are not part of the CDR3 here.

v_call,j_call,cdr3_aa
TRBV11-1,TRBJ2-3,ASSYSRTSGTSSTDTQY
TRBV5-1,TRBJ2-7,ASSLAGSYEQY
TRBV20-1,TRBJ2-6,SASQANVLT
TRBV18,TRBJ1-1,ASSPYTGNNEAF
TRBV4-1,TRBJ1-1,ASSQDHPTEAF
TRBV18,TRBJ1-4,ASSPPEAGKLF
TRBV7-2,TRBJ2-7,ASNRRGRARVEQY
TRBV12-3/TRBV12-4,TRBJ2-3,ARNGTHSTDTQY
TRBV11-2,TRBJ2-2,ASSYGTSGVTGELF
TRBV7-3,TRBJ1-1,ASSIGGNTEAF
TRBV5-5,TRBJ2-3,ASSLSQEIGDTQY
TRBV2,TRBJ1-5,ASSEELGVAGNQPQH
TRBV14,TRBJ2-7,ASSPTATGTYEQY
TRBV20-1,TRBJ2-5,SADTGRKETQY
TRBV20-1,TRBJ2-1,SARLAGVPEQF
TRBV10-3,TRBJ1-1,AISEGGAGLEAF
TRBV29-1,TRBJ2-5,SSSGDKETQY
TRBV3-1,TRBJ2-7,ASCRRPGTGLWYEQY
TRBV29-1,TRBJ2-1,SVEGGRETGSYNEQF
TRBV20-1,TRBJ1-6,SAPTGWASYNSPLH
TRBV5-1,TRBJ2-5,ASSFQGDGETQY
TRBV12-3/TRBV12-4,TRBJ2-3,AGAGGIRHTQY
TRBV30,TRBJ1-1,AWSSERDTEAF
TRBV20-1,TRBJ1-5,RANVGHQPQH
TRBV2,TRBJ2-7,ASSVSTRSYEQY
TRBV3-1,TRBJ2-7,ASRQTGAGEQY
TRBV5-1,TRBJ1-4,ASSTRDQREKLF
TRBV12-3/TRBV12-4,TRBJ2-7,ASSLGDVTYEQY
TRBV10-3,TRBJ2-3,AISHDAGVGQY
TRBV7-3,TRBJ2-7,ASSSGLDEQY
TRBV5-5,TRBJ2-3,ASSLGVGGLTDTQY
TRBV28,TRBJ2-1,ASSFLDRDYNEQF
TRBV11-2,TRBJ2-2,ASSSGTSGANTGELF
TRBV6-6,TRBJ2-2,ASLSQGTGELF
TRBV19,TRBJ2-5,ASSRTGLGETQY
TRBV5-1,TRBJ2-1,ASSAGCVSSSYNEQF
TRBV4-2,TRBJ2-3,ASSQAARGAGRNTDTQY
TRBV5-1,TRBJ1-5,ASSLEGGLGNQPQH
TRBV6-1,TRBJ1-2,ASSERATGGYGYT
TRBV7-2,TRBJ2-1,ASSFQGGGNEQF
TRBV29-1,TRBJ1-4,SVAGRLNEKLF
TRBV5-1,TRBJ2-1,ASSLPGLAGVNEQF
TRBV20-1,TRBJ2-7,SARDRARGYEQY
TRBV4-2,TRBJ2-7,ASSQGPQYEQY
TRBV3-1,TRBJ2-1,ASSLPGLVREQF
TRBV5-1,TRBJ2-5,ASSLGQGRETQY
TRBV30,TRBJ1-1,AWGPDTEAF
TRBV29-1,TRBJ1-2,SAERDNGYGYT
TRBV20-1,TRBJ2-3,SARDRGRGGKDTQY